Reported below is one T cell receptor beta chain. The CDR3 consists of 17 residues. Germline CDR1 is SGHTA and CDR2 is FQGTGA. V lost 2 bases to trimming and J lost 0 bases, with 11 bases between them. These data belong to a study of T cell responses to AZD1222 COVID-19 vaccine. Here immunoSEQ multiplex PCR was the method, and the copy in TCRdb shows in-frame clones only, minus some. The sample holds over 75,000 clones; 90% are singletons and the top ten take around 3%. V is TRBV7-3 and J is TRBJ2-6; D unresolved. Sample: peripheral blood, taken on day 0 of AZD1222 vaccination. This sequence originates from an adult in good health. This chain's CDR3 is CASSLFNRPSGANVLTF. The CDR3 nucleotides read TGTGCCAGCAGCTTATTTAATAGGCCCTCTGGGGCCAACGTCCTGACTTTC. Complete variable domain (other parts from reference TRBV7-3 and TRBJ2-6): GAGVSQTPSNKVTEKGKYVELRCDPISGHTALYWYRQSLGQGPEFLIYFQGTGAADDSGLPNDRFFAVRPEGSVSTLKIQRTERGDSAVYLCASSLFNRPSGANVLTFGAGSRLTVL.